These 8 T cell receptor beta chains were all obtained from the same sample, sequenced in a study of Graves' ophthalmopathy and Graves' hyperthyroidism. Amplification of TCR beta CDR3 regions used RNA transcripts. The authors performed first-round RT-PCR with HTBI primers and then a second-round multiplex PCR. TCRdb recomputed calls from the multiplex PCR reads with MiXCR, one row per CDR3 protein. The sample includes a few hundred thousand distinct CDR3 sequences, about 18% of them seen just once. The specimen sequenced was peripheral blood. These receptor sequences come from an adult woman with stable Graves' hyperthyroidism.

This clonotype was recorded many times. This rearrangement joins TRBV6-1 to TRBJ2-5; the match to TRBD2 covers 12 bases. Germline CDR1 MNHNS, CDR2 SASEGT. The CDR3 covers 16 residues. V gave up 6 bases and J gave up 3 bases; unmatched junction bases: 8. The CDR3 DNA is TGTGCCAGCAGCCTAAGACTAGCGGGAGACGAAGAGACCCAGTACTTC. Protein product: CASSLRLAGDEETQYF.

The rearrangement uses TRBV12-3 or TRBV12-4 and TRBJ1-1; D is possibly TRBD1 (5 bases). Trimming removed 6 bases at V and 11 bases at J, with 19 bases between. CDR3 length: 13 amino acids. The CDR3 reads CASSHVRVNPAFF. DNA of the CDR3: TGTGCCAGCAGCCACGTCAGGGTCAATCCTGCTTTCTTT.

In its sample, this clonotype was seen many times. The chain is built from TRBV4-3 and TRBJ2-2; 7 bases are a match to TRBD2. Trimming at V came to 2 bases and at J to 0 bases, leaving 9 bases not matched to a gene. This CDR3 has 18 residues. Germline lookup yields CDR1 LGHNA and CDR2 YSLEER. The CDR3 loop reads CASSQWPPSGANTGELFF. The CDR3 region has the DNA TGCGCCAGCAGCCAATGGCCACCTAGCGGAGCGAACACCGGGGAGCTGTTTTTT.

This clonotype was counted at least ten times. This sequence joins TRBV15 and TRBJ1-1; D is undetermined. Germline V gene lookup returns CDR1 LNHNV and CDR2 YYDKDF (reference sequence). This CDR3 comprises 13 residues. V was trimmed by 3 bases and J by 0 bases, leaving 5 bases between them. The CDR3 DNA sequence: TGTGCCACCAGCAGGCAGATGAACACTGAAGCTTTCTTT. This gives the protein CATSRQMNTEAFF.

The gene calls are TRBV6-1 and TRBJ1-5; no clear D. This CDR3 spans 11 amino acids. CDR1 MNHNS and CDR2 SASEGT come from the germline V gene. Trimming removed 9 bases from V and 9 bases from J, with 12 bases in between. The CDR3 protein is CASRLTGPQHF. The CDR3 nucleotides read TGTGCCAGTCGTCTTACGGGGCCCCAGCATTTT.

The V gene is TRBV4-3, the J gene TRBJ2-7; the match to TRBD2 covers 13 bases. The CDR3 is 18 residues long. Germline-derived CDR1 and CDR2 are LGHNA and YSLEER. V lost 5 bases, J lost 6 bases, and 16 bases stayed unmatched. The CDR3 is CASSSYKTTSGRAGEQYF. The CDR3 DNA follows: TGCGCCAGCAGCTCCTATAAGACAACTAGCGGGAGGGCCGGCGAGCAGTACTTC.

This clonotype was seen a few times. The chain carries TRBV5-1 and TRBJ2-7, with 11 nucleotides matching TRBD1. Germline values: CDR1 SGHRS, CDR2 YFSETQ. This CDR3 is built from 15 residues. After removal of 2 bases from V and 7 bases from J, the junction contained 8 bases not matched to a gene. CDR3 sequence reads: CASSFYPGQGDEQYF. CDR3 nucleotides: TGCGCCAGCAGCTTTTACCCGGGACAGGGGGATGAGCAGTACTTC. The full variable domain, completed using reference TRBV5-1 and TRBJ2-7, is KAGVTQTPRYLIKTRGQQVTLSCSPISGHRSVSWYQQTPGQGLQFLFEYFSETQRNKGNFPGRFSGRQFSNSRSEMNVSTLELGDSALYLCASSFYPGQGDEQYFGPGTRLTVT.

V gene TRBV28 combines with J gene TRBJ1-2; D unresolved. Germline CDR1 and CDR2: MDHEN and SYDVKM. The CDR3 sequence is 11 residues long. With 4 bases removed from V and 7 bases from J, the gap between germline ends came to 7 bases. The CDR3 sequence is CASSSRVGYTF. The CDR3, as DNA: TGTGCCAGCAGTTCGAGGGTTGGCTACACCTTC.